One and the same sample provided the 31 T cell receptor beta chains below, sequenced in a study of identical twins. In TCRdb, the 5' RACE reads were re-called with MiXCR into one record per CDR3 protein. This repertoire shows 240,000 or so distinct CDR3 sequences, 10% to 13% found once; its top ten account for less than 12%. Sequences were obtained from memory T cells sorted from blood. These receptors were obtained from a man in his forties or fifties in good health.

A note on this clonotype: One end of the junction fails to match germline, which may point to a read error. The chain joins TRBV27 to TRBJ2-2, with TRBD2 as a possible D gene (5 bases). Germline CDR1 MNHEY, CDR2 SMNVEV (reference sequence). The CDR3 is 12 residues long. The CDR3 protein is CASSSRNGDLFF. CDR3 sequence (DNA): TGTGCCAGCAGTTCCCGTAACGGGGATCTGTTTTTT.

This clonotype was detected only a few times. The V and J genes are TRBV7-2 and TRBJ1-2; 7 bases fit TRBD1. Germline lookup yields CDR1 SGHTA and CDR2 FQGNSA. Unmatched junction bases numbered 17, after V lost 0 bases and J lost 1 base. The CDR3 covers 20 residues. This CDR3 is CASSLARGRRGSPINYGYTF. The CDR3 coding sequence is TGTGCCAGCAGCTTAGCGAGGGGCCGCAGGGGGAGTCCCATTAACTATGGCTACACCTTC.

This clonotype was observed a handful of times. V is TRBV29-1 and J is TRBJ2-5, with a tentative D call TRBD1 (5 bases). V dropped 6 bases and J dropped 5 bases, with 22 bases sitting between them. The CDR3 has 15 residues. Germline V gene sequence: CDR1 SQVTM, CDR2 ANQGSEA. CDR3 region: CSVDPHARVGETQYF. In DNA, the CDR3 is TGCAGCGTAGATCCCCACGCCAGGGTGGGGGAGACCCAGTACTTC.

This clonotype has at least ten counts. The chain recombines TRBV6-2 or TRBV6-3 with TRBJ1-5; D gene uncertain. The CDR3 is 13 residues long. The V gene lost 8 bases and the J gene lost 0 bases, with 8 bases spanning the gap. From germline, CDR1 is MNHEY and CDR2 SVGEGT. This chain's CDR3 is CASGPASNQPQHF. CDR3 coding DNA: TGTGCCAGCGGCCCGGCTAGCAATCAGCCCCAGCATTTT.

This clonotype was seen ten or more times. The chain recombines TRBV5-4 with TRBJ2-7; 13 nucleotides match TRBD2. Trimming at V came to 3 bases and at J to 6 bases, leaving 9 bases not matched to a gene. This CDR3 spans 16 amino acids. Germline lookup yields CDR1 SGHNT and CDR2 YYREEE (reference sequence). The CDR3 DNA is TGTGCCAGCAGCTACCCGAAGGGACTAGCGGGGAGCGAGCAGTACTTC. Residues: CASSYPKGLAGSEQYF.

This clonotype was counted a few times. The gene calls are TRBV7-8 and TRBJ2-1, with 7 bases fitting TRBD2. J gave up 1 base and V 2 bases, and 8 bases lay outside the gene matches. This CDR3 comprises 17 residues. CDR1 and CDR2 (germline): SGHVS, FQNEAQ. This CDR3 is CASSLSLGGLSYNEQFF. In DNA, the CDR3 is TGTGCCAGCAGCTTATCGCTGGGGGGGTTATCCTACAATGAGCAGTTCTTC.

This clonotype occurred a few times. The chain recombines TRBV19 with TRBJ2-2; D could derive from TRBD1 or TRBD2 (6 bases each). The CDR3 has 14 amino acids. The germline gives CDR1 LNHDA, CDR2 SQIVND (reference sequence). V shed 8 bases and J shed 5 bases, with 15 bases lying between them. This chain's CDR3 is CASRERGGTGELFF. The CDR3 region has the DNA TGTGCCAGTCGGGAGAGAGGGGGGACCGGGGAGCTGTTTTTT. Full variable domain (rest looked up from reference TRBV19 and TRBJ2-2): DGGITQSPKYLFRKEGQNVTLSCEQNLNHDAMYWYRQDPGQGLRLIYYSQIVNDFQKGDIAEGYSVSREKKESFPLTVTSAQKNPTAFYLCASRERGGTGELFFGEGSRLTVL.

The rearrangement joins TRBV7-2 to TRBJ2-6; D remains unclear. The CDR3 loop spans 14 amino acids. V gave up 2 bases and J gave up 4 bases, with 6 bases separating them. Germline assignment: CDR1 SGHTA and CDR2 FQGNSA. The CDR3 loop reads CASSLYTGANVLTF. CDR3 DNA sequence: TGTGCCAGCAGCTTATATACAGGGGCCAACGTCCTGACTTTC.

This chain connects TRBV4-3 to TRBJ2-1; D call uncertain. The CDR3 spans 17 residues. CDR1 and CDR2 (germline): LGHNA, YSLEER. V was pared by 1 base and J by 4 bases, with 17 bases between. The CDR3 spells CASSQGHRTVEYNEQFF. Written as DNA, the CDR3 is TGCGCCAGCAGCCAAGGACATCGCACGGTGGAGTACAATGAGCAGTTCTTC.

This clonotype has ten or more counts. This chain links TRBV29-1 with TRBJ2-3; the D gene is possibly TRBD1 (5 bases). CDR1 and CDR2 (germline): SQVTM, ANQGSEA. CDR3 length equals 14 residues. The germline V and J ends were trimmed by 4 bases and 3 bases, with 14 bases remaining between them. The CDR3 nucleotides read TGCAGCGTTGGTTCGCCAGGGCGGACAGATACGCAGTATTTT. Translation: CSVGSPGRTDTQYF.

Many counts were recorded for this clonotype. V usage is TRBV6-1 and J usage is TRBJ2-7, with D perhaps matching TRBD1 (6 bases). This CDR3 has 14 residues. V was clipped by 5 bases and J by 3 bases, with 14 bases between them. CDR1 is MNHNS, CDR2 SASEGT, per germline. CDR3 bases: TGTGCCAGCAGTCAGGGGACGACCATCTACGAGCAGTACTTC. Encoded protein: CASSQGTTIYEQYF.

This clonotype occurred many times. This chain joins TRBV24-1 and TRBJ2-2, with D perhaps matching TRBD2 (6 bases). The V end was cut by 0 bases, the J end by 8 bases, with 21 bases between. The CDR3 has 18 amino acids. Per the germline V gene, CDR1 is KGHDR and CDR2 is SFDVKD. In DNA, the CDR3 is TGTGCCACCAGTGATTTGACTTCCGGGAGCTTGACAAGGGGGGAGCTGTTTTTT. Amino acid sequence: CATSDLTSGSLTRGELFF.

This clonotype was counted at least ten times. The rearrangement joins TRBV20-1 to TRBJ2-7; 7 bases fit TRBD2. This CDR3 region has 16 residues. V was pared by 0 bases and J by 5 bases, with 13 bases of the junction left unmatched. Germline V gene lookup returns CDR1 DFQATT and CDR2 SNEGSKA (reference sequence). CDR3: CSARDFLAGEDDEQYF. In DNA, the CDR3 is TGCAGTGCTAGAGATTTCTTGGCGGGAGAGGATGACGAGCAGTACTTC.

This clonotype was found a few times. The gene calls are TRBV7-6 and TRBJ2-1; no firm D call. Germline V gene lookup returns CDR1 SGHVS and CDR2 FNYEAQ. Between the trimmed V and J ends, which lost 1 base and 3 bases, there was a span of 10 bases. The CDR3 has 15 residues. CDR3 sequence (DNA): TGTGCCAGCAGCTTAGGGGTATCAGGCTACAATGAGCAGTTCTTC. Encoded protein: CASSLGVSGYNEQFF.

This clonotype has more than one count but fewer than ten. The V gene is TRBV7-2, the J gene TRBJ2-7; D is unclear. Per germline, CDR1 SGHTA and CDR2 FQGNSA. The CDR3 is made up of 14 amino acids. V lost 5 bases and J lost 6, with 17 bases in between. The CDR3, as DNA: TGTGCCAGCAGCCCCTATGTTGGGTTGGGCGAGCAGTACTTC. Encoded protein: CASSPYVGLGEQYF.

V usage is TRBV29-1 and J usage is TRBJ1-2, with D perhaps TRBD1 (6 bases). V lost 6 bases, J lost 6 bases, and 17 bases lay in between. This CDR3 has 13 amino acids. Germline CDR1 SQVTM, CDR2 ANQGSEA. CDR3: CSVTDRGADGYTF. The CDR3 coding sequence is TGCAGCGTCACAGACCGGGGGGCTGATGGCTACACCTTC.

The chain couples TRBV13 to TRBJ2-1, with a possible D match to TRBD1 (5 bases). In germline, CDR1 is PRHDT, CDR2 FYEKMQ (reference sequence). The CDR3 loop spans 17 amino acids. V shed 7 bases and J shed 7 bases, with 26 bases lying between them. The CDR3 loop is CASTPRAGHNYGNEQFF. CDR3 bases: TGTGCCAGCACCCCCCGGGCAGGACATAATTACGGGAATGAGCAGTTCTTC.

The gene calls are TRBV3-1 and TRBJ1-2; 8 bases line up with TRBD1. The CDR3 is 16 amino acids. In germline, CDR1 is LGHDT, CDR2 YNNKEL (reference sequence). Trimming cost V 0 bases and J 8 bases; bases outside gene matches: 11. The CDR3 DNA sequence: TGTGCCAGCAGCCAAGAAATCCGGCAGGGGGCAAGCGGCTACACCTTC. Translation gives CASSQEIRQGASGYTF.

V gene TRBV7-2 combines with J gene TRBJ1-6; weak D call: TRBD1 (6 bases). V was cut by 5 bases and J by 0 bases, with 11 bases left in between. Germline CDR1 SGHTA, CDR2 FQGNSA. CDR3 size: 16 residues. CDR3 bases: TGTGCCAGCAGCAGAGACAGGAGCTCCTATAATTCACCCCTCCACTTT. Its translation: CASSRDRSSYNSPLHF.

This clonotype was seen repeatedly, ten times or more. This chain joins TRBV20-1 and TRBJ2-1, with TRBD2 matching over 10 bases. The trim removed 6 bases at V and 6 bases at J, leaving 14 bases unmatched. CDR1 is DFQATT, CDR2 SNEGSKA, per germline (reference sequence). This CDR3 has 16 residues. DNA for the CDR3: TGCAGTGCCACGGTCCTAGCGGGAGACTCGGGCAATGAGCAGTTCTTC. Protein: CSATVLAGDSGNEQFF.

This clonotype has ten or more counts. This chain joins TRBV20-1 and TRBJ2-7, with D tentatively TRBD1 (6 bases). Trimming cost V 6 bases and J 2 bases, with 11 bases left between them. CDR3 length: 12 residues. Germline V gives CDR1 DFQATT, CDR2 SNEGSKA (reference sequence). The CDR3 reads CSAWTAPYEQYF. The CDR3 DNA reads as TGCAGTGCCTGGACAGCGCCCTACGAGCAGTACTTC.

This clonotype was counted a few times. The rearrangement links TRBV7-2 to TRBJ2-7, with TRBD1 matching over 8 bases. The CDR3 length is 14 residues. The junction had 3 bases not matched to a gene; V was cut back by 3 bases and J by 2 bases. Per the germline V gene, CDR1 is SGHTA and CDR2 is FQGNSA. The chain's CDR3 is CASSFGDRPYEQYF. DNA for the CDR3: TGTGCCAGCAGCTTTGGGGACAGGCCCTACGAGCAGTACTTC. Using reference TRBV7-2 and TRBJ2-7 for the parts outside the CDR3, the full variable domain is GAGVSQSPSNKVTEKGKDVELRCDPISGHTALYWYRQSLGQGLEFLIYFQGNSAPDKSGLPSDRFSAERTGGSVSTLTIQRTQQEDSAVYLCASSFGDRPYEQYFGPGTRLTVT.

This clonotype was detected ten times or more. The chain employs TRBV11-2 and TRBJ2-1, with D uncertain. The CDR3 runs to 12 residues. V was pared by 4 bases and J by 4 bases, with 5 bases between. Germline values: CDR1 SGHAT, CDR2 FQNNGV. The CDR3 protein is CASSYQYNEQFF. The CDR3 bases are TGTGCCAGCAGCTACCAATACAATGAGCAGTTCTTC.

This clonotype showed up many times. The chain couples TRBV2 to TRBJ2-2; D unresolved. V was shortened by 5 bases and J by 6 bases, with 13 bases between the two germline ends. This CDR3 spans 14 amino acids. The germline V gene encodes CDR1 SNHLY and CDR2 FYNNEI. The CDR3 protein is CASSSYSGSGELFF. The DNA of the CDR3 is TGTGCCAGCAGTTCGTATAGTGGGTCCGGGGAGCTGTTTTTT.

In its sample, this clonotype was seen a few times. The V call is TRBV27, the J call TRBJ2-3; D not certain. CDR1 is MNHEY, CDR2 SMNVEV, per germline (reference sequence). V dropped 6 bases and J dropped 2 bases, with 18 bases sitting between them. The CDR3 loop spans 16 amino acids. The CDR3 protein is CASSLQVALNTDTQYF. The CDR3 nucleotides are TGTGCCAGCAGCCTCCAGGTGGCACTAAACACAGATACGCAGTATTTT.

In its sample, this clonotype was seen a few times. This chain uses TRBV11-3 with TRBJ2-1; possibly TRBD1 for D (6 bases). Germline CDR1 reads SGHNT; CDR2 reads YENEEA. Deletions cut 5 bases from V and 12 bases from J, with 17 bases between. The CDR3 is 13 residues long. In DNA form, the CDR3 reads TGTGCCAGCAGCAAGCAGGACAGCGGCATGCAGTTCTTC. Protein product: CASSKQDSGMQFF.

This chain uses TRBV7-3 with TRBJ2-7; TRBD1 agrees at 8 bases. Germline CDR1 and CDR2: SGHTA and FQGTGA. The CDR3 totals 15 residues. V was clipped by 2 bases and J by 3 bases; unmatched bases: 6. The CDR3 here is CASSLETTGGYEQYF. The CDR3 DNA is TGTGCCAGCAGCTTAGAGACCACAGGGGGCTACGAGCAGTACTTC.

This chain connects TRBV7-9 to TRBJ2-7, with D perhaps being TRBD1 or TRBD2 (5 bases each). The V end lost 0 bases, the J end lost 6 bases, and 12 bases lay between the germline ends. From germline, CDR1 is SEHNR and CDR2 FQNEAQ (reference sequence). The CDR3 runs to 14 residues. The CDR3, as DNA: TGTGCCAGCAGCTTAGCTGGACCGGGGCCCGAGCAGTACTTC. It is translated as CASSLAGPGPEQYF. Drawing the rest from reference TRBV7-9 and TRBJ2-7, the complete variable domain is DTGVSQNPRHKITKRGQNVTFRCDPISEHNRLYWYRQTLGQGPEFLTYFQNEAQLEKSRLLSDRFSAERPKGSFSTLEIQRTEQGDSAMYLCASSLAGPGPEQYFGPGTRLTVT.

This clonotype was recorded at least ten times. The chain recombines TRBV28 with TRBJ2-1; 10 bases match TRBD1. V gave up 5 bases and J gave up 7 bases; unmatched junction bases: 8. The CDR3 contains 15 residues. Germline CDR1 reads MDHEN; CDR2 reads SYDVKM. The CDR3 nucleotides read TGTGCCAGCAGTAAAGACAGGGGGCGGTGGAATGAGCAGTTCTTC. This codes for CASSKDRGRWNEQFF.

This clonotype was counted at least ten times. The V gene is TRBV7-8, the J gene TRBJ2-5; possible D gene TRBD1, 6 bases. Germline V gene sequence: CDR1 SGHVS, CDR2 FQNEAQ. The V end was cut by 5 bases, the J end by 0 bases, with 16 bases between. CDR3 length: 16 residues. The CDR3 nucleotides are TGTGCCAGCAGCCCCTTTCCGCAGGGGTACCAAGAGACCCAGTACTTC. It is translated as CASSPFPQGYQETQYF. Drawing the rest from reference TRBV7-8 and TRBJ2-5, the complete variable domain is GAGVSQSPRYKVAKRGQDVALRCDPISGHVSLFWYQQALGQGPEFLTYFQNEAQLDKSGLPSDRFFAERPEGSVSTLKIQRTQQEDSAVYLCASSPFPQGYQETQYFGPGTRLLVL.

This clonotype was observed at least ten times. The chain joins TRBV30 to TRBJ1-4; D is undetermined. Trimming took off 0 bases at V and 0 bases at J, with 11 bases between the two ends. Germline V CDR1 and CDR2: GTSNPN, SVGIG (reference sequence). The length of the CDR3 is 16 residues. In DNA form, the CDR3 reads TGTGCCTGGAGTGTACCGGGGATGGCAACTAATGAAAAACTGTTTTTT. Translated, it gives CAWSVPGMATNEKLFF.